The present entry profiles one TCR beta chain with its context. Its target is unknown. This CDR3 is built from 11 residues. This entry is derived from a study of T cells expressing NK-cell markers. Study-wide results and limits: CD8+ T cells in more than five donors included dominant NKG2C+ clonotypes at roughly 1.0-7.0%.

TCRdb reprocessed the 5' RACE reads and keeps a single row for each CDR3 protein, giving no DNA. The specimen's table records about 460,000 distinct CDR3 sequences. The TCR sequence derives from a woman in her 50s in good health. The source material was blood T cells: a sorted CD56 or NKG2C T cell subset, CD4+ or CD8+ T cells, or bulk PBMC T cells (not recorded which). The V gene is TRBV6-7, the J gene TRBJ1-5. TRBV6-7 is filed as an ORF, its function uncertain. This CDR3 reads CASIHNQPQHF.